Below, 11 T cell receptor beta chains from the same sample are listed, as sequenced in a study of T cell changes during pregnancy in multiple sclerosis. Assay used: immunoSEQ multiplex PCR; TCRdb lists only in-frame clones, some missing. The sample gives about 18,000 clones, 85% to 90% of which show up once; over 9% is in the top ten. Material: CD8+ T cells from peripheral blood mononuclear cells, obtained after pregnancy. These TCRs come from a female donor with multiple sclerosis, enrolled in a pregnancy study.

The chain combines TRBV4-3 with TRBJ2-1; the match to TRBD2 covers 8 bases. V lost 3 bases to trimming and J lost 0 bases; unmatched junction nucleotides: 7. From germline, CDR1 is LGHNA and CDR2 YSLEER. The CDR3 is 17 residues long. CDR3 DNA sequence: TGCGCCAGCAGCCAGCTCTTTAGCGGGGACTCCTACAATGAGCAGTTCTTC. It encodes CASSQLFSGDSYNEQFF.

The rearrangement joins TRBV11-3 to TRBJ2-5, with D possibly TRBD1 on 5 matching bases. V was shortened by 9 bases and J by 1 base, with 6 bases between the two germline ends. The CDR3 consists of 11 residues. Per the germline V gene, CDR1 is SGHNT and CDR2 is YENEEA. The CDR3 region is CARGVQETQYF. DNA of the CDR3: TGTGCCAGAGGGGTCCAAGAGACCCAGTACTTC.

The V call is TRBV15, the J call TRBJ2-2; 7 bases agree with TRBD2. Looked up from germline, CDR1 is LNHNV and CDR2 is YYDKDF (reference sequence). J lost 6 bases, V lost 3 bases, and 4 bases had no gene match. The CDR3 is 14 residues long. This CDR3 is CATSSAREAGELFF. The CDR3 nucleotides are TGTGCCACCAGCAGTGCTCGGGAGGCCGGGGAGCTGTTTTTT.

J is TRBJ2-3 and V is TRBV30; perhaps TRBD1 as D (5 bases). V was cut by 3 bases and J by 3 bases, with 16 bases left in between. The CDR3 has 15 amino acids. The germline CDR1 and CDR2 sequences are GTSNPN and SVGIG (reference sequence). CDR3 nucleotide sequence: TGTGCCTGGAGCAAAGGGGCAGTGACGACAGATACGCAGTATTTT. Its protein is CAWSKGAVTTDTQYF. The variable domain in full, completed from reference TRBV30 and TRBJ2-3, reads SQTIHQWPATLVQPVGSPLSLECTVEGTSNPNLYWYRQAAGRGLQLLFYSVGIGQISSEVPQNLSASRPQDRQFILSSKKLLLSDSGFYLCAWSKGAVTTDTQYFGPGTRLTVL.

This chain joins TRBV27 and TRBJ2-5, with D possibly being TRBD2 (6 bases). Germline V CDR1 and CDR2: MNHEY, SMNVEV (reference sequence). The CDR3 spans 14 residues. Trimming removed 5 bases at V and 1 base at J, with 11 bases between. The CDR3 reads CASSPRDFQETQYF. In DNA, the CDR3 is TGTGCCAGCAGTCCTCGGGACTTCCAAGAGACCCAGTACTTC.

The CDR3 DNA is TGTGCCAGTAGTATTTTAGGGGGCCCAGGAGACGAGCAGTACTTC. As protein: CASSILGGPGDEQYF. The gene calls are TRBV19 and TRBJ2-7, with 7 bases that match TRBD1. The V gene's germline CDR1 is LNHDA and CDR2 SQIVND (reference sequence). V lost 3 bases to trimming and J lost 5 bases; unmatched junction nucleotides: 10. The CDR3 is 15 residues long.

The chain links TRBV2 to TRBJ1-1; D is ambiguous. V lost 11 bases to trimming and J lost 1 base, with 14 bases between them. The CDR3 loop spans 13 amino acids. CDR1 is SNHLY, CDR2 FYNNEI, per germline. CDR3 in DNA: TGTGCCGGAGGCCCCCACGAGAACACTGAAGCTTTCTTT. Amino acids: CAGGPHENTEAFF.

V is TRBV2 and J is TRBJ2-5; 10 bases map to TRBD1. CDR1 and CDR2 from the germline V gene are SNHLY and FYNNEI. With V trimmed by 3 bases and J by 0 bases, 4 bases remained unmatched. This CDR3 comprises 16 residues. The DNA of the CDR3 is TGTGCCAGCAGTGAGAGGACAGGGGGGCACCAAGAGACCCAGTACTTC. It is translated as CASSERTGGHQETQYF.

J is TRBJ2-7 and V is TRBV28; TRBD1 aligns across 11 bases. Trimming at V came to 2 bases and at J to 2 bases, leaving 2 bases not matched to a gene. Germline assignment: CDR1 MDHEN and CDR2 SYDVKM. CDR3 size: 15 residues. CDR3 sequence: CASSLGDRGTYEQYF. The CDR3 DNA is TGTGCCAGCAGTTTAGGGGACAGGGGGACCTACGAGCAGTACTTC.

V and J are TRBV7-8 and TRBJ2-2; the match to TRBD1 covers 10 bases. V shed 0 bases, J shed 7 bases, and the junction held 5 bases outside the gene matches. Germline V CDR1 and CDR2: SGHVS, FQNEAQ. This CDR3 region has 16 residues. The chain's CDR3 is CASSLALTGGHGELFF. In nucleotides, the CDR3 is TGTGCCAGCAGCTTAGCGTTGACAGGGGGCCACGGGGAGCTGTTTTTT.

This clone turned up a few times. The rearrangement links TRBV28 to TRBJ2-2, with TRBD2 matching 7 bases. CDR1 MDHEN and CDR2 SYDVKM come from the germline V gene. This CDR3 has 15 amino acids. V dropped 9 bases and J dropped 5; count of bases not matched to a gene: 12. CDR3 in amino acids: CASQAGGGETGELFF. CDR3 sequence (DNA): TGTGCCAGTCAGGCCGGCGGGGGTGAGACCGGGGAGCTGTTTTTT.